The 25 T cell receptor beta chains given below trace back to one sample, sequenced in a study of human T cells and chemical hapten exposure. The study's library attached unique molecular identifiers to single cDNA molecules. Via MiXCR, TCRdb re-called the reads, giving one row per CDR3 protein. The sample lists around 5,300 distinct CDR3 sequences, around half seen once, with roughly 4% in the top ten. Treatment described: therapeutic diphenylcyclopropenone sensitization with weekly scalp DPC. The sequencing here drew on whole blood, taken before DPC sensitization or 2, 6, or about 24 weeks after (not recorded which). The receptor source for this set is an adult with alopecia areata. Some clones in this sample may be carry-over from other donors' samples. This table probably holds off-target reads from a library built for another chain.

The chain employs TRBV2 and TRBJ2-3; 8 bases line up with TRBD2. V was pared by 6 bases and J by 4 bases, with 6 bases of the junction left unmatched. The V gene's germline CDR1 is SNHLY and CDR2 FYNNEI. This CDR3 has 14 amino acids. The CDR3 protein is CASSRSGSADTQYF. CDR3 sequence (DNA): TGTGCCAGCAGCCGAAGCGGGAGTGCAGATACGCAGTATTTT.

This clonotype showed up just a few times. The gene calls are TRBV7-2 and TRBJ2-1; TRBD1 might be the D (5 bases). With 5 bases removed from V and 10 bases from J, the gap between germline ends came to 12 bases. Germline CDR1 and CDR2: SGHTA and FQGNSA. CDR3 length equals 12 residues. The CDR3: CASSPTGAEQFF. In nucleotides, the CDR3 is TGTGCCAGCAGCCCTACTGGGGCGGAGCAGTTCTTC.

The chain links TRBV18 to TRBJ2-5; tentative D call: TRBD2 (6 bases). The CDR3 has 15 amino acids. The V gene's germline CDR1 is KGHSH and CDR2 LQKENI. V was shortened by 1 base and J by 5 bases, with 14 bases between the two germline ends. The CDR3 here is CASSPQPGVVETQYF. The DNA for the CDR3 is TGTGCCAGCTCACCACAGCCGGGAGTCGTGGAGACCCAGTACTTC.

V is TRBV28 and J is TRBJ2-1, with D perhaps matching TRBD2 (5 bases). The CDR3 consists of 12 residues. V dropped 7 bases and J dropped 16 bases, with 20 bases sitting between them. CDR1 is MDHEN and CDR2 is SYDVKM in the germline V gene. CDR3 sequence (DNA): TGTGCCAGCAACTCAAGGACTTCAAAGGGATTCTTC. This gives the protein CASNSRTSKGFF.

The chain uses TRBV6-2 or TRBV6-3 and TRBJ2-7; 9 bases are a match to TRBD1. This CDR3 has 15 residues. The germline V gene has CDR1 MNHEY and CDR2 SVGEGT. V lost 2 bases and J lost 5; bases outside the gene matches: 7. The CDR3 DNA follows: TGTGCCAGCAGTTACGGCGGGACAGGGTTCCACGAGCAGTACTTC. It yields the protein CASSYGGTGFHEQYF.

This chain uses TRBV3-1 with TRBJ2-5; perhaps TRBD1 as D (6 bases). V lost 1 base, J lost 2 bases, and 8 bases lay in between. The CDR3 length is 14 residues. Germline V lookup: CDR1 LGHDT, CDR2 YNNKEL (reference sequence). CDR3 nucleotide sequence: TGTGCCAGCAGCCAAGCCCAGGGGCAAGAGACCCAGTACTTC. This codes for CASSQAQGQETQYF.

This chain joins TRBV29-1 and TRBJ2-7; D is tentatively TRBD1 or TRBD2 (5 bases each). The V gene lost 5 bases and the J gene lost 7 bases, with 18 bases spanning the gap. This CDR3 is 13 amino acids long. Germline V gene sequence: CDR1 SQVTM, CDR2 ANQGSEA. This CDR3 is CSVQGDQGGEQYF. Written as DNA, the CDR3 is TGCAGCGTTCAAGGGGACCAAGGTGGGGAGCAGTACTTC.

V and J are TRBV11-2 and TRBJ2-3; 8 nucleotides align to TRBD2. Trimming cost V 5 bases and J 5 bases; bases outside gene matches: 9. There are 15 residues in the CDR3. Germline assignment: CDR1 SGHAT and CDR2 FQNNGV. The CDR3 DNA follows: TGTGCCAGCAGCCTGGGCGGACTAGCCGTAGATACGCAGTATTTT. Protein product: CASSLGGLAVDTQYF.

This chain links TRBV28 with TRBJ2-1, with 10 bases lining up with TRBD2. The length of the CDR3 is 14 residues. V lost 6 bases to trimming and J lost 8 bases; unmatched junction nucleotides: 7. Looked up from germline, CDR1 is MDHEN and CDR2 is SYDVKM. The CDR3: CASRKREGPHEQFF. In nucleotides, the CDR3 is TGTGCCAGCAGAAAGCGGGAGGGCCCTCATGAGCAGTTCTTC.

This clonotype is a singleton in its sample. The J gene is TRBJ2-4, the V gene TRBV18; a weak D match, TRBD2 (5 bases). V was trimmed by 3 bases and J by 5 bases, leaving 8 bases between them. Germline CDR1 is KGHSH and CDR2 is LQKENI. This CDR3 spans 13 amino acids. The chain's CDR3 is CASSPTRENIQYF. CDR3 nucleotides: TGTGCCAGCTCACCGACGAGGGAAAACATTCAGTACTTC.

The chain carries TRBV12-3 or TRBV12-4 and TRBJ2-7, with 13 bases identical to TRBD2. The CDR3 has 18 residues. The V gene end was trimmed by 7 bases and the J gene end by 5 bases; junction bases not matched to a gene: 17. As DNA, the CDR3 is TGTGCCAGCACCCGCTTCCCCTCAACTAGCGGGAGGGCCCACGAGCAGTACTTC. Its translation: CASTRFPSTSGRAHEQYF.

The chain carries TRBV4-1 and TRBJ2-7, with 7 bases matching TRBD2. The CDR3 is 15 amino acids. Trimming took 1 base from V and 2 from J; bases not matched to a gene: 5. CDR1 and CDR2 from the germline V gene are MGHRA and YSYEKL. In DNA form, the CDR3 reads TGCGCCAGCAGCCAAGTCGAGGGAGGGCCCTACGAGCAGTACTTC. This gives the protein CASSQVEGGPYEQYF.

The rearrangement links TRBV6-2 or TRBV6-3 to TRBJ2-1; D remains ambiguous. V was clipped by 6 bases and J by 0 bases, with 9 bases between them. This CDR3 has 14 amino acids. Germline V gives CDR1 MNHEY, CDR2 SVGEGT. CDR3 residues: CASSQPSSYNEQFF. The CDR3 DNA sequence: TGTGCCAGCAGCCAGCCGAGCTCCTACAATGAGCAGTTCTTC.

This clonotype was observed a handful of times. The chain joins TRBV11-2 to TRBJ2-6; tentatively, D is TRBD1 (6 bases). Trimming removed 4 bases at V and 4 bases at J, with 11 bases between. This CDR3 spans 15 amino acids. Germline V CDR1 and CDR2: SGHAT, FQNNGV. Here the CDR3 reads CASSSRGIGANVLTF. CDR3 DNA sequence: TGTGCCAGCAGCTCCAGGGGAATAGGGGCCAACGTCCTGACTTTC.

The rearrangement joins TRBV7-9 to TRBJ2-3; D is unresolved. This CDR3 region has 14 residues. Germline V gene lookup returns CDR1 SEHNR and CDR2 FQNEAQ (reference sequence). The V end was cut by 2 bases, the J end by 3 bases, with 9 bases between. For the CDR3, the DNA is TGTGCCAGCAGCTTAACCCTTCGGACAGATACGCAGTATTTT. Translating gives CASSLTLRTDTQYF. The full variable domain, rest sourced from reference TRBV7-9 and TRBJ2-3, is DTGVSQNPRHKITKRGQNVTFRCDPISEHNRLYWYRQTLGQGPEFLTYFQNEAQLEKSRLLSDRFSAERPKGSFSTLEIQRTEQGDSAMYLCASSLTLRTDTQYFGPGTRLTVL.

This chain joins TRBV6-5 and TRBJ2-3, with 10 positions matching TRBD2. Germline V gene data show CDR1 as MNHEY and CDR2 as SVGAGI. This CDR3 is 16 amino acids long. V lost 5 bases and J lost 5; bases outside the gene matches: 10. DNA of the CDR3: TGTGCCAGCAGTGACGGACCAGCGGGAGGGCAAGATACGCAGTATTTT. This sequence encodes CASSDGPAGGQDTQYF.

The CDR3 region is CASSLTDGANVLTF. CDR3 DNA: TGCGCCAGCAGCTTGACTGATGGGGCCAACGTCCTGACTTTC. V is TRBV5-1 and J is TRBJ2-6, with D unresolved. Germline loops: CDR1 SGHRS, CDR2 YFSETQ. This CDR3 is 14 amino acids long. Trimming cost V 1 base and J 3 bases, with 5 bases left between them.

The table lists this clonotype with a few counts. The V and J genes are TRBV2 and TRBJ1-4; perhaps TRBD1 as D (6 bases). Between the trimmed V and J ends, which lost 4 bases and 7 bases, there was a span of 10 bases. Germline loops: CDR1 SNHLY, CDR2 FYNNEI. The CDR3 length is 13 residues. The CDR3 DNA is TGTGCCAGCAGTGGACAGGAGGGTGAAAAACTGTTTTTT. Residues: CASSGQEGEKLFF.

This sequence joins TRBV7-8 and TRBJ2-5; 8 nucleotides align to TRBD2. The V gene end was trimmed by 4 bases and the J gene end by 7 bases; junction bases not matched to a gene: 8. The CDR3 consists of 14 residues. CDR1 SGHVS and CDR2 FQNEAQ come from the germline V gene. The CDR3: CASSSATGRVTQYF. Here the CDR3 DNA reads TGTGCCAGCAGCTCGGCTACCGGGAGGGTGACCCAGTACTTC.

This clonotype turned up a few times. V is TRBV29-1 and J is TRBJ2-1; TRBD2 aligns across 11 bases. The CDR3 is 12 amino acids. V dropped 4 bases and J dropped 9; count of bases not matched to a gene: 2. Germline loops: CDR1 SQVTM, CDR2 ANQGSEA. The CDR3 sequence: CSVGTSGFEQFF. The CDR3 region has the DNA TGCAGCGTTGGGACTAGCGGGTTTGAGCAGTTCTTC.

This clonotype was seen only a few times. The chain is built from TRBV28 and TRBJ2-6; D not certain. Per germline, CDR1 MDHEN and CDR2 SYDVKM. The CDR3 sequence is 14 residues long. Trimming took off 1 base at V and 4 bases at J, with 5 bases between the two ends. Written as DNA, the CDR3 is TGTGCCAGCAGTTTATTACGGGGGGCCAACGTCCTGACTTTC. Translation: CASSLLRGANVLTF.

This clonotype was picked up a small number of times. This chain joins TRBV18 and TRBJ2-7; 7 bases match TRBD1. V trimming: 6 bases; J trimming: 2 bases; junction bases outside the gene matches: 10. There are 15 residues in the CDR3. Looked up from germline, CDR1 is KGHSH and CDR2 is LQKENI. In nucleotides, the CDR3 is TGTGCCAGCTCTCACGGACAGGAGAGCACCTACGAGCAGTACTTC. Translated, it gives CASSHGQESTYEQYF.

This clonotype turned up a few times. V is TRBV30 and J is TRBJ2-3; D remains unclear. Per the germline V gene, CDR1 is GTSNPN and CDR2 is SVGIG (reference sequence). Deletions cut 0 bases from V and 0 bases from J, with 10 bases between. This CDR3 is built from 15 residues. CDR3 residues: CAWSVQRTSTDTQYF. The DNA of the CDR3 is TGTGCCTGGAGTGTACAGCGCACTAGCACAGATACGCAGTATTTT.

This clonotype came up once. V is TRBV7-3 and J is TRBJ2-6, with D uncertain. V gave up 5 bases and J gave up 1 base, with 9 bases separating them. CDR1 and CDR2 (germline): SGHTA, FQGTGA. This CDR3 is built from 15 residues. Here the CDR3 DNA reads TGTGCCAGCAGCCCCATCCTTTCTGGGGCCAACGTCCTGACTTTC. Its protein is CASSPILSGANVLTF.

This clonotype turned up a few times. DNA for the CDR3: TGTGCCAGCAGCTGGCGGACTAGCGGGATCGGGAATGAGCAGTTCTTC. It yields the protein CASSWRTSGIGNEQFF. V is TRBV7-2 and J is TRBJ2-1, with 12 bases identical to TRBD2. The V and J ends lost 4 bases and 7 bases, in that order; junction bases with no gene match: 8. The CDR3 runs to 16 residues. Germline CDR1 reads SGHTA; CDR2 reads FQGNSA.